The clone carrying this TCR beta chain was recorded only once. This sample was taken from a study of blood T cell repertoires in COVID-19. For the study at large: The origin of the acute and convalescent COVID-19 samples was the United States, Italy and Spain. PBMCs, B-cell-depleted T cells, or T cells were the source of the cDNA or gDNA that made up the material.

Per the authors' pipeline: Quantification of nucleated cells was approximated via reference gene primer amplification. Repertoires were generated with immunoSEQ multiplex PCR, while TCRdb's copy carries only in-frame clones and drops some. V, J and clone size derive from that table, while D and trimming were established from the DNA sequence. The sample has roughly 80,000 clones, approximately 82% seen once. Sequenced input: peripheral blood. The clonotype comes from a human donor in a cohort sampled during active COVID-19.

CDR3 protein: CASSQVRGQGYNEQFF. CDR3 nucleotide sequence: TGCGCCAGCAGCCAAGTCCGTGGACAGGGTTACAATGAGCAGTTCTTC. The chain has TRBV4-1 and TRBJ2-1, with 8 bases identical to TRBD1. J gave up 4 bases and V 1 base, and 6 bases lay outside the gene matches. The CDR3 spans 16 residues. Per germline, CDR1 MGHRA and CDR2 YSYEKL.